A single sample is the source of the 30 T cell receptor beta chains below, sequenced in a study of blood T cells in healthy people across ages. The authors ran a second PCR of 7 to 11 cycles using a sample-barcoded 5' primer and a J-beta primer mix. Via MiXCR, TCRdb re-called the 5' RACE reads, giving one row per CDR3 protein. The sample consists of approximately 360,000 distinct CDR3 sequences, approximately 51% of them appearing once. Sequencing was carried out using blood. All receptors come from a man between 60 and 75 years old in good health.

The chain combines TRBV20-1 with TRBJ2-7; TRBD2 matches at 10 bases. After removal of 6 bases from V and 5 bases from J, the junction contained 7 bases not matched to a gene. This CDR3 has 13 residues. Germline assignment: CDR1 DFQATT and CDR2 SNEGSKA (reference sequence). CDR3 nucleotide sequence: TGCAGTGCAACCGGGACTAGCGACCACGAGCAGTACTTC. Encoded protein: CSATGTSDHEQYF.

The V and J genes are TRBV20-1 and TRBJ2-5; possibly TRBD2 for D (7 bases). The germline gives CDR1 DFQATT, CDR2 SNEGSKA (reference sequence). Trimming shortened V by 0 bases and J by 11 bases, and 22 bases separated the two germline ends. The CDR3 has 15 residues. The CDR3 DNA follows: TGCAGTGCTAGAGATCGCGGGGGCCCTAGGGGGGAGCAGTACTTC. Its protein product is CSARDRGGPRGEQYF.

The J gene is TRBJ1-2, the V gene TRBV5-1; TRBD1 is a possible D gene (5 bases). CDR3 length: 16 residues. Germline CDR1 is SGHRS and CDR2 is YFSETQ. V shed 3 bases and J shed 4 bases, with 19 bases lying between them. The CDR3 sequence is CASSWGDLGFRYGYTF. The CDR3 DNA reads TGCGCCAGCAGCTGGGGGGACTTGGGGTTTCGCTATGGCTACACCTTC.

This clonotype was recorded many times. The V gene is TRBV6-5, the J gene TRBJ2-1, with 7 bases that match TRBD2. V gave up 6 bases and J gave up 6 bases; unmatched junction bases: 11. From germline, CDR1 is MNHEY and CDR2 SVGAGI. The CDR3 has 15 residues. CDR3 DNA sequence: TGTGCCAGCAGGTCGAGCGGGGAGTCTGGCAATGAGCAGTTCTTC. Translated, it gives CASRSSGESGNEQFF.

The CDR3 loop is CSARDNGRQTYEQYF. The CDR3, as DNA: TGCAGTGCTAGAGATAACGGACGACAAACCTACGAGCAGTACTTC. The chain combines TRBV20-1 with TRBJ2-5; unclear D gene. Matching the DNA end better, TRBJ2-7 makes the J call doubtful. CDR3 size: 15 residues. The germline V gene encodes CDR1 DFQATT and CDR2 SNEGSKA (reference sequence).

CDR3 amino acids: CASSPTPGRRETQYF. In DNA form, the CDR3 reads TGTGCCAGCAGCCCCACCCCCGGGCGAAGGGAGACCCAGTACTTC. The V gene is TRBV14, the J gene TRBJ2-7, with D uncertain. The DNA end favors TRBJ2-5, so the J call may be wrong. This CDR3 is built from 15 residues. Germline CDR1 SGHDN, CDR2 FVKESK.

The chain couples TRBV29-1 to TRBJ2-7; 10 positions agree with TRBD1. The trim removed 7 bases at V and 5 bases at J, leaving 8 bases unmatched. The germline V gene encodes CDR1 SQVTM and CDR2 ANQGSEA. The CDR3 sequence is 13 residues long. The CDR3 loop is CSAQTGGSDEQYF. DNA of the CDR3: TGCAGCGCCCAGACAGGGGGCAGTGACGAGCAGTACTTC.

The chain uses TRBV5-1 and TRBJ2-7; 13 bases align to TRBD2. J was trimmed by 7 bases and V by 2 bases; bases with no gene match: 6. Germline values: CDR1 SGHRS, CDR2 YFSETQ. CDR3 length: 15 amino acids. The CDR3 reads CASSLWTSGSREQYF. The CDR3 DNA sequence: TGCGCCAGCAGCTTATGGACTAGCGGGAGCCGAGAGCAGTACTTC.

V and J are TRBV20-1 and TRBJ2-3, with a tentative D call TRBD2 (5 bases). Germline CDR1 and CDR2: DFQATT and SNEGSKA (reference sequence). V was shortened by 3 bases and J by 8 bases, with 12 bases between the two germline ends. This CDR3 is built from 12 residues. The CDR3: CSARRAGRTQYF. The CDR3, as DNA: TGCAGTGCTAGGCGGGCAGGCCGTACGCAGTATTTT.

The chain combines TRBV4-1 with TRBJ2-7, with D unresolved. V was shortened by 3 bases and J by 10 bases, with 16 bases between the two germline ends. Germline lookup yields CDR1 MGHRA and CDR2 YSYEKL. The CDR3 has 13 amino acids. The CDR3 protein is CASSQEYARAQYF. CDR3 bases: TGCGCCAGCAGCCAGGAATATGCTAGGGCCCAGTACTTC.

This clonotype has ten or more counts. The rearrangement links TRBV6-5 to TRBJ2-1; possible D gene TRBD2, 5 bases. Germline V CDR1 and CDR2: MNHEY, SVGAGI. V was cut by 1 base and J by 4 bases, with 14 bases left in between. This CDR3 is 16 amino acids long. The CDR3 bases are TGTGCCAGCAGTTACTTGCGGGCTACTCGTTACAATGAGCAGTTCTTC. It is translated as CASSYLRATRYNEQFF.

The V and J genes are TRBV25-1 and TRBJ2-7, with D tentatively TRBD2 (6 bases). Germline loops: CDR1 MGHDK, CDR2 SYGVNS. This CDR3 is built from 13 residues. Trimming took off 10 bases at V and 2 bases at J, with 15 bases between the two ends. CDR3 bases: TGTGCCACCTCTGAGGCGGGGACCTACGAGCAGTACTTC. This gives the protein CATSEAGTYEQYF.

The gene calls are TRBV20-1 and TRBJ2-7; 7 bases are shared with TRBD2. Germline V gene sequence: CDR1 DFQATT, CDR2 SNEGSKA (reference sequence). This CDR3 has 16 residues. The V and J ends lost 3 bases and 3 bases, in that order; junction bases with no gene match: 14. The chain's CDR3 is CSASDWWGGRSYEQYF. The CDR3 DNA sequence: TGCAGTGCTAGCGACTGGTGGGGCGGGAGAAGCTACGAGCAGTACTTC.

V is TRBV6-5 and J is TRBJ1-5; D gene unclear. Germline V lookup: CDR1 MNHEY, CDR2 SVGAGI. Trimming removed 6 bases from V and 6 bases from J, with 15 bases in between. The CDR3 extends over 14 amino acids. This CDR3 reads CASSYGEGGQPQHF. The CDR3 bases are TGTGCCAGCAGCTACGGGGAGGGCGGTCAGCCCCAGCATTTT.

The chain links TRBV20-1 to TRBJ1-2; no reliable D call. The CDR3 contains 14 residues. Germline V gene lookup returns CDR1 DFQATT and CDR2 SNEGSKA (reference sequence). V was shortened by 3 bases and J by 0 bases, with 11 bases between the two germline ends. CDR3: CSASRELPNYGYTF. The CDR3 nucleotides are TGCAGTGCTAGTAGGGAGCTACCTAACTATGGCTACACCTTC.

Worth noting for this clonotype: This may be a read error, as it is one base from a much larger clone. The chain combines TRBV4-2 with TRBJ2-7, with 8 bases aligning to TRBD2. CDR1 is LGHNA, CDR2 YNFKEQ, per germline. The CDR3 spans 16 residues. Germline trimming cut 4 bases from V and 7 bases from J; bases unmatched to any gene: 15. The DNA of the CDR3 is TGTGCCAGCAGCCGAGATTGGCTAGCGGGCGGGAAGGAGCAGTACTTC. This sequence encodes CASSRDWLAGGKEQYF.

This clonotype was detected only a few times. The V gene is TRBV28, the J gene TRBJ2-7; D is ambiguous. Germline lookup yields CDR1 MDHEN and CDR2 SYDVKM. Trimming removed 7 bases at V and 3 bases at J, with 22 bases between. This CDR3 contains 16 residues. This chain's CDR3 is CASTNAGSVAHYEQYF. CDR3 in DNA: TGTGCCAGCACAAACGCAGGCAGCGTAGCCCACTACGAGCAGTACTTC.

The CDR3 sequence is CATSDPGGAGDTQYF. The CDR3 region has the DNA TGTGCCACCAGTGATCCCGGGGGGGCTGGAGATACGCAGTATTTT. The V gene is TRBV24-1, the J gene TRBJ2-3, with 8 bases aligning to TRBD2. The germline CDR1 and CDR2 sequences are KGHDR and SFDVKD. The trim removed 3 bases at V and 5 bases at J, leaving 6 bases unmatched. CDR3 length: 15 amino acids.

The J gene is TRBJ1-6, the V gene TRBV14; D gene uncertain. The CDR3 is 13 residues long. Germline CDR1 is SGHDN and CDR2 is FVKESK. V was trimmed by 2 bases and J by 10 bases, leaving 9 bases between them. This chain's CDR3 is CASSQRTGSPLHF. The CDR3 nucleotides are TGTGCCAGCAGCCAACGGACGGGGTCACCCCTCCACTTT.

The V gene is TRBV19, the J gene TRBJ2-6; D unclear. The ends were cut back, 7 bases at V and 0 bases at J, with 7 bases in the middle. The CDR3 length is 14 residues. Per germline, CDR1 LNHDA and CDR2 SQIVND (reference sequence). CDR3 residues: CASKVPSGANVLTF. The DNA for the CDR3 is TGTGCCAGTAAGGTTCCCTCTGGGGCCAACGTCCTGACTTTC. Variable domain in full (rest from reference TRBV19 and TRBJ2-6): DGGITQSPKYLFRKEGQNVTLSCEQNLNHDAMYWYRQDPGQGLRLIYYSQIVNDFQKGDIAEGYSVSREKKESFPLTVTSAQKNPTAFYLCASKVPSGANVLTFGAGSRLTVL.

V is TRBV4-3 and J is TRBJ2-1, with 7 bases that match TRBD2. The last part of the DNA fits TRBJ2-7 better; the J call may be wrong. The CDR3 runs to 16 residues. CDR1 LGHNA and CDR2 YSLEER come from the germline V gene. The DNA for the CDR3 is TGCGCCAGCAGCCCCCAGGGACTACCCCTATACAATGAGCAGTACTTC. It codes for CASSPQGLPLYNEQYF.

This clonotype was seen a few times. V gene TRBV20-1 combines with J gene TRBJ2-7; no clear D gene. In germline, CDR1 is DFQATT, CDR2 SNEGSKA (reference sequence). The CDR3 runs to 9 residues. CDR3 residues: CTIIDEQYF. CDR3 DNA sequence: TGCACCATCATCGACGAGCAGTACTTC.

V gene TRBV28 combines with J gene TRBJ1-5; possibly TRBD1 for D (6 bases). Germline values: CDR1 MDHEN, CDR2 SYDVKM. The germline V and J ends were trimmed by 6 bases and 6 bases, with 18 bases remaining between them. This CDR3 spans 15 amino acids. CDR3 residues: CASRRRQESGQPQHF. In DNA form, the CDR3 reads TGTGCCAGCAGACGAAGACAGGAAAGCGGTCAGCCCCAGCATTTT. Supplemented by reference TRBV28 and TRBJ1-5, the full variable domain reads DVKVTQSSRYLVKRTGEKVFLECVQDMDHENMFWYRQDPGLGLRLIYFSYDVKMKEKGDIPEGYSVSREKKERFSLILESASTNQTSMYLCASRRRQESGQPQHFGDGTRLSIL.

This rearrangement joins TRBV27 to TRBJ1-2; D ambiguous. The germline V and J ends were trimmed by 5 bases and 4 bases, with 14 bases remaining between them. This CDR3 is built from 14 residues. CDR1 is MNHEY, CDR2 SMNVEV, per germline (reference sequence). The CDR3 sequence is CASSARHLAYGYTF. CDR3 nucleotide sequence: TGTGCCAGCAGTGCCCGACACTTAGCCTATGGCTACACCTTC.

The V call is TRBV20-1, the J call TRBJ2-3, with TRBD2 identical over 10 bases. Germline lookup yields CDR1 DFQATT and CDR2 SNEGSKA (reference sequence). The CDR3 runs 15 residues. The V segment lost 2 bases and the J segment 4 bases; nucleotides outside the gene matches: 6. This chain's CDR3 is CSARNLAGVADTQYF. Written as DNA, the CDR3 is TGCAGTGCTAGAAATCTAGCGGGAGTCGCAGATACGCAGTATTTT.

This clonotype was counted a few times. The chain uses TRBV28 and TRBJ2-3, with D perhaps TRBD2 (6 bases). This CDR3 spans 15 amino acids. Trimming cost V 8 bases and J 0 bases, with 15 bases left between them. Germline CDR1 and CDR2: MDHEN and SYDVKM. This chain's CDR3 is CASYYGGSSTDTQYF. Here the CDR3 DNA reads TGTGCCAGCTACTACGGAGGGTCTAGCACAGATACGCAGTATTTT.

At least ten counts were recorded for this clonotype. The chain is built from TRBV10-1 and TRBJ2-3, with 9 bases matching TRBD2. This CDR3 region has 18 residues. Germline V gene sequence: CDR1 WNHNN, CDR2 SYGVQD (reference sequence). The J segment lost 2 bases and the V segment lost 0 bases, leaving 9 bases of the junction unmatched. The CDR3 spells CASSESWPSGDPTDTQYF. In DNA form, the CDR3 reads TGCGCCAGCAGTGAGTCCTGGCCTAGCGGGGACCCCACAGATACGCAGTATTTT.

The chain combines TRBV7-9 with TRBJ2-7; tentative D call: TRBD1 (5 bases). The CDR3 is made up of 14 amino acids. Trimming shortened V by 4 bases and J by 2 bases, and 12 bases separated the two germline ends. In germline, CDR1 is SEHNR, CDR2 FQNEAQ (reference sequence). The CDR3 DNA is TGTGCCAGCAGCTCCCCGGACAACCCCTACGAGCAGTACTTC. Translated, it gives CASSSPDNPYEQYF.

V usage is TRBV29-1 and J usage is TRBJ2-7; 10 bases agree with TRBD2. The DNA end is more similar to TRBJ2-5, so the J call may be wrong. The germline gives CDR1 SQVTM, CDR2 ANQGSEA. The CDR3 loop spans 13 amino acids. In DNA form, the CDR3 reads TGCAGCGTTGACCTAGCGGGGGCTCAGACCCAGTACTTC. Protein product: CSVDLAGAQTQYF.

The genes are TRBV30 and TRBJ1-2; 8 bases fit TRBD1. With V trimmed by 0 bases and J by 1 base, 4 bases remained unmatched. The CDR3 covers 15 residues. CDR1 is GTSNPN and CDR2 is SVGIG in the germline V gene (reference sequence). The chain's CDR3 is CAWSVRTGLNYGYTF. CDR3 DNA: TGTGCCTGGAGTGTACGGACAGGGCTTAACTATGGCTACACCTTC.